This passage covers 9 T cell receptor beta chains from one sample sequenced in a study of shared clonotypes between healthy human individuals. The table came from immunoSEQ multiplex PCR; TCRdb's copy has only in-frame clones and leaves some out. The sample shows some 630,000 clones, approximately 75% of them seen only once. The sequenced sample consisted of memory CD4+ T cells sorted from blood. The sample's subset: CD45RA-negative fraction. These TCRs come from a young woman in good health.

The chain has TRBV19 and TRBJ2-3, with 10 bases identical to TRBD2. Trimming at V came to 7 bases and at J to 7 bases, leaving 8 bases not matched to a gene. Germline lookup yields CDR1 LNHDA and CDR2 SQIVND (reference sequence). The CDR3 is made up of 14 amino acids. The CDR3: CASTASGSLYTQYF. In nucleotides, the CDR3 is TGTGCCAGTACAGCTAGCGGGAGTCTTTATACGCAGTATTTT.

This clone showed up many times. The J gene is TRBJ1-1, the V gene TRBV6-5; D not certain. CDR1 MNHEY and CDR2 SVGAGI come from the germline V gene. V shed 0 bases and J shed 4 bases, with 12 bases lying between them. The length of the CDR3 is 15 residues. The DNA of the CDR3 is TGTGCCAGCAGTTACTCCGCGGTAGGGAGCACTGAAGCTTTCTTT. Translating gives CASSYSAVGSTEAFF.

V usage is TRBV10-3 and J usage is TRBJ2-7; D ambiguous. This CDR3 spans 13 amino acids. Looked up from germline, CDR1 is ENHRY and CDR2 is SYGVKD. V was clipped by 9 bases and J by 3 bases, with 15 bases between them. Here the CDR3 reads CAISPGVGYEQYF. The CDR3 DNA is TGTGCCATTTCCCCAGGAGTTGGCTACGAGCAGTACTTC.

J is TRBJ2-2 and V is TRBV19; D remains ambiguous. Germline V gene sequence: CDR1 LNHDA, CDR2 SQIVND (reference sequence). The CDR3 loop spans 12 amino acids. The V end was cut by 7 bases, the J end by 4 bases, with 7 bases between. The CDR3: CASKAITGELFF. CDR3 bases: TGTGCCAGTAAGGCGATCACCGGGGAGCTGTTTTTT.

V is TRBV4-1 and J is TRBJ2-2, with 7 bases aligning to TRBD1. V gave up 8 bases and J gave up 1 base; unmatched junction bases: 4. The CDR3 contains 14 residues. Germline assignment: CDR1 MGHRA and CDR2 YSYEKL. CDR3 loop: CASLRDRNTGELFF. The CDR3 nucleotides are TGCGCCAGCCTCCGGGACAGGAACACCGGGGAGCTGTTTTTT.

CDR3 nucleotides: TGCGCCAGCAGCTCCAAGAGAGGGGGACGCAAACTGTTTTTT. It is translated as CASSSKRGGRKLFF. The rearrangement links TRBV4-1 to TRBJ1-4, with a weak D call TRBD1 (6 bases). The CDR3 sequence is 14 residues long. Germline values: CDR1 MGHRA, CDR2 YSYEKL. Trimming removed 5 bases at V and 11 bases at J, with 18 bases between.

This clone was seen a few times. The J gene is TRBJ2-7, the V gene TRBV11-2; 9 nucleotides align to TRBD2. Germline assignment: CDR1 SGHAT and CDR2 FQNNGV. V was clipped by 1 base and J by 4 bases; unmatched bases: 5. The CDR3 has 15 amino acids. The DNA of the CDR3 is TGTGCCAGCAGCTTAGGACTAGCGGACGTATACGAGCAGTACTTC. Translation gives CASSLGLADVYEQYF.

The chain recombines TRBV28 with TRBJ1-5; no clear D gene. From germline, CDR1 is MDHEN and CDR2 SYDVKM. The CDR3 spans 14 residues. Trimming took 3 bases from V and 4 from J, leaving 10 bases between them. CDR3 loop: CASSLGRMNQPQHF. CDR3 nucleotides: TGTGCCAGCAGTTTGGGCCGGATGAATCAGCCCCAGCATTTT.

This chain connects TRBV2 to TRBJ1-2; possible D gene TRBD1, 5 bases. Looked up from germline, CDR1 is SNHLY and CDR2 is FYNNEI. The CDR3 length is 14 residues. Trimming removed 6 bases at V and 4 bases at J, with 15 bases between. The DNA of the CDR3 is TGTGCCAGCAGGCTCGACCCAGGGACCTATGGCTACACCTTC. It yields the protein CASRLDPGTYGYTF.